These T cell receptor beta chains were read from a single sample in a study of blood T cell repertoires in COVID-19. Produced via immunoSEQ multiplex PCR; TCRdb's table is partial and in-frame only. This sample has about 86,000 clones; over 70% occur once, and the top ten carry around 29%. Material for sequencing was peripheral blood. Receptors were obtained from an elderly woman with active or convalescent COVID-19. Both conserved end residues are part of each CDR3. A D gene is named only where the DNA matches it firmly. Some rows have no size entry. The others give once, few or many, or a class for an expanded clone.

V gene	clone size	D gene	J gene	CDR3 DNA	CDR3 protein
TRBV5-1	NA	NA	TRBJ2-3	TGCGCCAGCAGCTTGACAAGCGGCACAGATACGCAGTATTTT	CASSLTSGTDTQYF
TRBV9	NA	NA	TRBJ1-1	TGTGCCAGCAGCATCGCGACAGGCGGGACTGAAGCTTTCTTT	CASSIATGGTEAFF
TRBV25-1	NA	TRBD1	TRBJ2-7	TGTGCCAGCACCCTACCTCCTGCGGGACAGGGAAAAGGCGAGCAGTACTTC	CASTLPPAGQGKGEQYF
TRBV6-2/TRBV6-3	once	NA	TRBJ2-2	TGTGCCAGCAGTGGTCTGGGAGCAAACACCGGGGAGCTGTTTTTT	CASSGLGANTGELFF
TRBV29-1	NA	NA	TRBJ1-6	TGCAGCTGTCGCCGGACACGGGATTCACCCCTCCACTTT	CSCRRTRDSPLHF
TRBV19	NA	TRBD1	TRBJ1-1	TGTGCCTCGACGAGGACAGGAATGAACACTGAAGCTTTCTTT	CASTRTGMNTEAFF
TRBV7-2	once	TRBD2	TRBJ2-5	TGTGCCAGCAGCTTAGGGGGGGGAACATCTCAAGAGACCCAGTACTTC	CASSLGGGTSQETQYF
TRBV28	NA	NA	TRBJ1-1	TGTGCCAGCAGGGGGGCCTTTAGGGCCATGAACACTGAAGCTTTCTTT	CASRGAFRAMNTEAFF
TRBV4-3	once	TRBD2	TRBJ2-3	TGCGCCAGCAGCCCAATACTAGCGGGGACCCGTGGGTTGGGAGATACGCAGTATTTT	CASSPILAGTRGLGDTQYF
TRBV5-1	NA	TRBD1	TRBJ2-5	TGCGCCAGCAGCTTGGGCACAGGGGCTGCCCAAGAGACCCAGTACTTC	CASSLGTGAAQETQYF
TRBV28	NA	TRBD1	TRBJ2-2	TGTGCCAGCAGTTTTAGATGGACAGGGAACACCGGGGAGCTGTTTTTT	CASSFRWTGNTGELFF
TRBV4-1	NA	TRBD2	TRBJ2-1	TGCGCCAGCAGCCTCAGGGCTAGCGGACCCAATGAGCAGTTCTTC	CASSLRASGPNEQFF
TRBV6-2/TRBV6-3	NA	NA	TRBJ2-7	TGTGCCAGCAGTTACCCCCGCCTAACGGGGAACGAGCAGTACTTC	CASSYPRLTGNEQYF
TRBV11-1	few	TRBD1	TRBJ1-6	TGTGCCAGCCAGGGGGAGCACTCACCCCTCCACTTT	CASQGEHSPLHF
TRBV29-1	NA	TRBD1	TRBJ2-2	TGCAGCGTTGACGGGACAGGGGCGAGCGGGGAGCTGTTTTTT	CSVDGTGASGELFF
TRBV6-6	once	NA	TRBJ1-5	TGTGCCAGCAGACCGGAGGGACAGCCCCAGCATTTT	CASRPEGQPQHF
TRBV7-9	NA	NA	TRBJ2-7	TGTGCCAGCAGCTTATTTGGGGGCACAACGGGCGAGCAGTACTTC	CASSLFGGTTGEQYF
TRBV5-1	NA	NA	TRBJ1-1	TGCGCCAGCAGCCCCGACGGGTACACTGAAGCTTTCTTT	CASSPDGYTEAFF
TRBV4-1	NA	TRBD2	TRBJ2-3	TGCGCCAGCAGCCCCACGAATCCCCGGACTAGCGGGGGGCCCACAGATACGCAGTATTTT	CASSPTNPRTSGGPTDTQYF
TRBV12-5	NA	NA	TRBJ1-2	TGTGCTAGTGGTTTGGGGAGAGGGATGGATGGCTACACCTTC	CASGLGRGMDGYTF
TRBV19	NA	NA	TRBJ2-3	TGTGCCAGTAGCCGGACGGGAACGCAGTATTTT	CASSRTGTQYF
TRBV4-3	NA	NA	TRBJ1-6	TGCGCCAGCAGCCTAGGGAACAGGTTTGGTAATTCACCCCTCCACTTT	CASSLGNRFGNSPLHF
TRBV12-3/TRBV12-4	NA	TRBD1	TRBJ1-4	TGTGCCAGCAGGACAGACAGGGAAGAAAAACTGTTTTTT	CASRTDREEKLFF
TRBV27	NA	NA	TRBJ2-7	TGTGCCAGCAGTTTTCGAGGAGATCCCGAGCAGTACTTC	CASSFRGDPEQYF
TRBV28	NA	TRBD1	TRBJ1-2	TGTGCCAGCAGTTTAAGTCTCGGGACAGGGATCTATGGCTACACCTTC	CASSLSLGTGIYGYTF